The 26 T cell receptor beta chains listed next were all sequenced from one sample in a study of shared clonotypes between healthy human individuals (dated by TCRdb to 2018 to 2021). CD8 naive samples were CD45RO-negative cells positively selected for CCR7, giving a CD45RA+CCR7+ population that excluded TemRA cells. The library was generated by the immunoSEQ multiplex PCR assay. TCRdb carries this immuneACCESS record with in-frame sequences only. Its versions omit some clonotypes, under half of them owing to an unresolved V gene in the studies checked, with the rest unexplained. A total of more than 500,000 clones appear in this sample, around 95% of them only once. The ten largest clones represent about 0.11% of the sample. The sequenced sample was naive CD8+ T cells sorted from blood. The cell subset or site label for this specimen denotes: CD45RA+CCR7+. Source of these receptors: a woman aged 25-40 years in good health.

V and J are TRBV4-1 and TRBJ1-3; no definite D call. V was pared by 1 base and J by 9 bases, with 10 bases between. CDR1 and CDR2 from the germline V gene are MGHRA and YSYEKL. The CDR3 totals 13 residues. The CDR3 here is CASSQVTATTIYF. Here the CDR3 DNA reads TGCGCCAGCAGCCAAGTAACAGCGACCACCATATATTTT.

The chain couples TRBV5-1 to TRBJ2-7; no reliable D call. The germline V and J ends were trimmed by 4 bases and 6 bases, with 11 bases remaining between them. Germline V gives CDR1 SGHRS, CDR2 YFSETQ. This CDR3 is 12 amino acids long. The CDR3, as DNA: TGCGCCAGCAGCCGGGCTAGTTCCGAGCAGTACTTC. Translating it yields CASSRASSEQYF.

This clone was recorded only once. V is TRBV14 and J is TRBJ1-2; a possible D gene is TRBD1 (5 bases). V shed 0 bases and J shed 4 bases, with 12 bases lying between them. This CDR3 region has 15 residues. Germline V gene lookup returns CDR1 SGHDN and CDR2 FVKESK. CDR3 loop: CASSQDWGGSYGYTF. The DNA of the CDR3 is TGTGCCAGCAGCCAAGATTGGGGGGGATCCTATGGCTACACCTTC.

This chain uses TRBV19 with TRBJ2-6, with D tentatively TRBD2 (7 bases). This CDR3 has 14 amino acids. Germline CDR1 reads LNHDA; CDR2 reads SQIVND (reference sequence). Trimming cost V 5 bases and J 6 bases, with 11 bases left between them. As DNA, the CDR3 is TGTGCCAGTAGTGAGGGGGGGATGGCCAACGTCCTGACTTTC. It translates to CASSEGGMANVLTF.

This clone has only one observation. CDR3 sequence reads: CASSRHSGGRRDTYEQYF. Here the CDR3 DNA reads TGTGCCAGCAGCCGTCATTCCGGTGGCCGGCGGGACACCTACGAGCAGTACTTC. The chain joins TRBV14 to TRBJ2-7, with D perhaps given as TRBD1 or TRBD2 (6 bases each). Germline CDR1 SGHDN, CDR2 FVKESK. The germline V and J ends were trimmed by 4 bases and 2 bases, with 24 bases remaining between them. CDR3 length: 18 residues.

The chain recombines TRBV21-1 with TRBJ2-2; the DNA was not compared with TRBD2, the D call given in the table. TRBV21-1 is labeled a pseudogene. There are 15 residues in the CDR3. CDR3 protein: CARRASGIDTGELFF. The DNA of the CDR3 is TGTGCCAGAAGGGCCAGCGGGATTGACACCGGGGAGCTGTTTTTT.

The chain has TRBV7-2 and TRBJ2-7; D perhaps matches TRBD1 (5 bases). The ends were cut back, 5 bases at V and 4 bases at J, with 15 bases in the middle. The germline V gene has CDR1 SGHTA and CDR2 FQGNSA. This CDR3 contains 14 residues. The CDR3 loop reads CASSPSRASYEQYF. CDR3 sequence (DNA): TGTGCCAGCAGCCCAAGCAGGGCCTCTTACGAGCAGTACTTC.

The genes are TRBV30 and TRBJ2-7; D gene unclear. The CDR3 extends over 11 amino acids. The V gene lost 4 bases and the J gene lost 4 bases, with 8 bases spanning the gap. Looked up from germline, CDR1 is GTSNPN and CDR2 is SVGIG (reference sequence). Here the CDR3 DNA reads TGTGCCTGGAAACTGGGATACGAGCAGTACTTC. Its translation: CAWKLGYEQYF.

J is TRBJ1-5 and V is TRBV27; the D is unclear. The germline CDR1 and CDR2 sequences are MNHEY and SMNVEV (reference sequence). V shed 2 bases and J shed 6 bases, with 11 bases lying between them. The CDR3 length is 14 residues. The CDR3 sequence: CASSLMWIGQPQHF. The CDR3 DNA reads as TGTGCCAGCAGTTTAATGTGGATTGGTCAGCCCCAGCATTTT.

In regard to this clone: Different DNA sequences within this sample yield the same CDR3. J is TRBJ2-7 and V is TRBV27; TRBD1 matches 7 bases. This CDR3 contains 13 residues. The junction had 6 bases not matched to a gene; V was cut back by 6 bases and J by 4 bases. Germline V CDR1 and CDR2: MNHEY, SMNVEV (reference sequence). CDR3 nucleotide sequence: TGTGCCAGCAGGCCTGGGACAGCGTACGAGCAGTACTTC. This sequence encodes CASRPGTAYEQYF.

The chain joins TRBV27 to TRBJ2-7, with D perhaps TRBD1 (5 bases). Per germline, CDR1 MNHEY and CDR2 SMNVEV (reference sequence). With 3 bases removed from V and 6 bases from J, the gap between germline ends came to 15 bases. The CDR3 spans 14 residues. The CDR3 loop reads CASSLGRQGLEQYF. CDR3 coding DNA: TGTGCCAGCAGTTTGGGTCGGCAGGGTCTCGAGCAGTACTTC.

J is TRBJ2-2 and V is TRBV4-2, with no clear D. This CDR3 region has 13 residues. V dropped 0 bases and J dropped 6 bases, with 5 bases sitting between them. Germline V CDR1 and CDR2: LGHNA, YNFKEQ. The CDR3 spells CASSQDSPGELFF. As DNA, the CDR3 is TGTGCCAGCAGCCAAGACTCGCCCGGGGAGCTGTTTTTT.

The chain carries TRBV7-9 and TRBJ1-2; 7 nucleotides agree with TRBD1. The length of the CDR3 is 14 residues. Germline CDR1 reads SEHNR; CDR2 reads FQNEAQ (reference sequence). V lost 5 bases to trimming and J lost 4 bases; unmatched junction nucleotides: 7. CDR3 region: CASSPPGQLYGYTF. The CDR3 DNA reads as TGTGCCAGCAGCCCCCCGGGACAGCTCTATGGCTACACCTTC. The full variable domain, in which reference TRBV7-9 and TRBJ1-2 provide the parts outside the CDR3, is DTGVSQNPRHKITKRGQNVTFRCDPISEHNRLYWYRQTLGQGPEFLTYFQNEAQLEKSRLLSDRFSAERPKGSFSTLEIQRTEQGDSAMYLCASSPPGQLYGYTFGSGTRLTVV.

The V call is TRBV4-1, the J call TRBJ2-1, with a tentative D call TRBD2 (5 bases). This CDR3 is built from 16 residues. V was clipped by 2 bases and J by 6 bases, with 17 bases between them. Per germline, CDR1 MGHRA and CDR2 YSYEKL. The CDR3, as DNA: TGCGCCAGCAGCCAATCCGGCGGGTTGGGCAGCAATGAGCAGTTCTTC. Its translation: CASSQSGGLGSNEQFF.

The V call is TRBV29-1, the J call TRBJ1-1, with D possibly being TRBD1 (6 bases). Germline V gene lookup returns CDR1 SQVTM and CDR2 ANQGSEA. The CDR3 sequence is 12 residues long. The V end lost 2 bases, the J end lost 8 bases, and 12 bases lay between the germline ends. DNA of the CDR3: TGCAGCGTTGAACTGACCGGGACAGAAGCTTTCTTT. This sequence encodes CSVELTGTEAFF.

The chain links TRBV7-9 to TRBJ2-7; D unresolved. The germline V gene has CDR1 SEHNR and CDR2 FQNEAQ (reference sequence). Between the trimmed V and J ends, which lost 4 bases and 5 bases, there was a span of 12 bases. The CDR3 has 13 residues. CDR3 residues: CASSSPWGNEQYF. The DNA of the CDR3 is TGTGCCAGCAGCTCCCCATGGGGAAACGAGCAGTACTTC.

In this sample, this clone turned up once. V usage is TRBV28 and J usage is TRBJ2-5, with TRBD2 as a possible D gene (5 bases). V gave up 7 bases and J gave up 3 bases, with 15 bases separating them. The germline CDR1 and CDR2 sequences are MDHEN and SYDVKM. CDR3 length equals 14 residues. CDR3 nucleotides: TGTGCCAGCACCCTGACTGGAGGTGAAGAGACCCAGTACTTC. It encodes CASTLTGGEETQYF.

The chain has TRBV27 and TRBJ2-7; D may be TRBD2 (5 bases). Germline CDR1 is MNHEY and CDR2 is SMNVEV (reference sequence). V lost 4 bases and J lost 0, with 10 bases in between. The CDR3 is 14 amino acids. The CDR3: CASSWTGNSYEQYF. The CDR3 DNA sequence: TGTGCCAGCAGTTGGACGGGAAACTCCTACGAGCAGTACTTC.

The count of this clone is one. The V and J genes are TRBV4-1 and TRBJ2-2; D unclear. V gave up 4 bases and J gave up 5 bases, with 14 bases separating them. The CDR3 extends over 15 amino acids. Germline-derived CDR1 and CDR2 are MGHRA and YSYEKL. CDR3 sequence reads: CASSRSLTYTGELFF. The CDR3 nucleotides read TGCGCCAGCAGCCGTAGCTTGACCTATACCGGGGAGCTGTTTTTT.

The genes are TRBV28 and TRBJ1-6, with D possibly matching TRBD1 (6 bases). With 6 bases removed from V and 4 bases from J, the gap between germline ends came to 19 bases. CDR3 length: 17 amino acids. Germline lookup yields CDR1 MDHEN and CDR2 SYDVKM. CDR3 bases: TGTGCCAGCAGACACTACGGGGGACAAATTTATAATTCACCCCTCCACTTT. Its protein is CASRHYGGQIYNSPLHF.

V gene TRBV10-2 combines with J gene TRBJ2-7; D may be TRBD2 (7 bases). CDR1 and CDR2 from the germline V gene are WSHSY and SAAADI. This CDR3 comprises 16 residues. The V and J ends lost 4 bases and 6 bases respectively, with 22 bases between them. The CDR3 region is CASSVGGHGEASEQYF. CDR3 in DNA: TGCGCCAGCAGTGTGGGGGGGCATGGGGAAGCGAGCGAGCAGTACTTC.

This chain links TRBV11-2 with TRBJ2-7; TRBD2 matches at 9 bases. Germline V gene data show CDR1 as SGHAT and CDR2 as FQNNGV. Trimming cost V 0 bases and J 4 bases; bases outside gene matches: 13. This CDR3 comprises 18 residues. The CDR3: CASSLDQVTLAGSYEQYF. CDR3 coding DNA: TGTGCCAGCAGCTTAGATCAGGTAACCCTAGCGGGATCGTACGAGCAGTACTTC. Full variable domain (rest looked up from reference TRBV11-2 and TRBJ2-7): EAGVAQSPRYKIIEKRQSVAFWCNPISGHATLYWYQQILGQGPKLLIQFQNNGVVDDSQLPKDRFSAERLKGVDSTLKIQPAKLEDSAVYLCASSLDQVTLAGSYEQYFGPGTRLTVT.

V usage is TRBV10-1 and J usage is TRBJ1-1; 7 bases match TRBD1. The germline CDR1 and CDR2 sequences are WNHNN and SYGVQD (reference sequence). V lost 3 bases, J lost 5 bases, and 3 bases stayed unmatched. The CDR3 contains 13 residues. DNA of the CDR3: TGCGCCAGCAGTGAAACAGGGGATACTGAAGCTTTCTTT. Encoded protein: CASSETGDTEAFF.

This sequence joins TRBV29-1 and TRBJ2-1; D assignment may be TRBD1 or TRBD2 (6 bases each). The V end lost 1 base, the J end lost 4 bases, and 11 bases lay between the germline ends. This CDR3 spans 14 amino acids. Per the germline V gene, CDR1 is SQVTM and CDR2 is ANQGSEA. This CDR3 reads CSVEGRGQYNEQFF. CDR3 DNA: TGCAGCGTTGAAGGTCGGGGGCAATACAATGAGCAGTTCTTC.

This chain links TRBV6-5 with TRBJ1-6; weak D call: TRBD1 (6 bases). The V end was cut by 6 bases, the J end by 4 bases, with 13 bases between. Germline CDR1 and CDR2: MNHEY and SVGAGI. The CDR3 is 15 amino acids. CDR3 region: CASRYQGGYNSPLHF. The CDR3 nucleotides are TGTGCCAGCAGATATCAAGGGGGTTATAATTCACCCCTCCACTTT.

This chain connects TRBV7-9 to TRBJ2-7, with TRBD2 as a possible D gene (5 bases). Trimming removed 1 base at V and 7 bases at J, with 8 bases between. This CDR3 has 12 residues. In germline, CDR1 is SEHNR, CDR2 FQNEAQ (reference sequence). CDR3 residues: CASSLDGEEQYF. The CDR3 nucleotides are TGTGCCAGCAGCTTAGACGGGGAAGAGCAGTACTTC.